Included here is one T cell receptor (beta chain) sequence, with context. The sample comes from a study of T cells in Graves' hyperthyroidism and ophthalmopathy. V was cut by 8 bases and J by 0 bases, with 11 bases left in between. The CDR3 is 14 amino acids. From germline, CDR1 is SGHTA and CDR2 FQGNSA. Hyperthyroidism, newly diagnosed and lasting under 2 months, affected patients aged 18 to 65. Those patients with uncontrolled infection, other autoimmune disease, pregnancy or lactation were excluded. In making diagnoses, clinical symptoms, serum thyroxine and TRAb, thyroid ultrasound and orbital computed tomography were all used. The PBMCs had their origin in about 9.7 ml of fresh peripheral blood. Regions amplified from RNA transcripts were the TCR beta CDR3 regions. HTBI primers were the set used in a first-round RT-PCR of the TCR CDR3. MiXCR, run by TCRdb on the multiplex PCR reads, gives a single entry per CDR3 protein. The profile shows some 560,000 distinct CDR3 sequences, 13% to 15% of them singletons.

This receptor was identified in a woman between 35 and 50 years old with Graves' hyperthyroidism. The source material was blood. The J gene is TRBJ1-5, the V gene TRBV7-2; D unresolved. The CDR3, as DNA: TGTGCCAGCCGGGAGAGCCATAGCAATCAGCCCCAGCATTTT. Residues: CASRESHSNQPQHF.